This T cell receptor beta chain was recovered during a study of T cell clonotyping in hematopoietic cell transplantation. Assay: immunoSEQ multiplex PCR; the TCRdb copy retains only in-frame clones and omits some. The sample records fewer than 20,000 clones, around 70% being singletons. CDR1 is LGHNA and CDR2 is YNFKEQ in the germline V gene. This CDR3 has 11 residues. Trimming left V 2 bases short and J 3 bases short, with 2 bases between. The origin of this receptor is a woman aged 55-75 years in good health. Some clones in this sample may be carry-over from other donors' samples. Sequenced: peripheral blood mononuclear cells. The V call is TRBV4-2, the J call TRBJ2-7; D remains unclear. The CDR3 loop is CASSQHYEQYF. CDR3 bases: TGTGCCAGCAGCCAACACTACGAGCAGTACTTC.